This T cell receptor beta chain appears in the sequencing data of a study of tumor-infiltrating lymphocytes in localized non-small cell lung cancer. This table comes from immunoSEQ multiplex PCR, and its TCRdb copy is limited to in-frame clones, with some not included. The table includes around 16,000 clones, less than 50% detected once. The clonotype comes from a human donor with non-small cell lung cancer. Specimen: lung tumor tissue.

The CDR3 spells CASNPTGRSLSYEQYF. The CDR3 DNA reads TGTGCCAGCAACCCCACAGGACGGAGCCTCTCCTACGAGCAGTACTTC. The chain combines TRBV25-1 with TRBJ2-7, with TRBD1 as a possible D gene (5 bases). Germline V gene lookup returns CDR1 MGHDK and CDR2 SYGVNS. The V gene lost 7 bases and the J gene lost 0 bases, with 19 bases spanning the gap. The CDR3 totals 16 residues.